Listed here are 25 T cell receptor beta chains from one sample, sequenced in a study of blood T cell repertoires in COVID-19 (dated by TCRdb to 2018 to 2020). Libraries were made using the immunoSEQ multiplex PCR assay. In TCRdb, the immuneACCESS table is reduced to in-frame sequences with V and J assigned. These tables do not hold every clone; where another copy was compared, an unresolved V gene accounts for under half, and the others remain unexplained. The sample records almost 350,000 clones, 89% of which are singletons. Together, the top ten hold 3.9% of the sample. Specimen: peripheral blood. Receptors originate from a woman aged 55-69 years with COVID-19, enrolled during active disease.

This clone was detected only once. The chain is built from TRBV19 and TRBJ2-2; weak D call: TRBD2 (6 bases). Germline V gene lookup returns CDR1 LNHDA and CDR2 SQIVND (reference sequence). Trimming left V 3 bases short and J 2 bases short, with 13 bases between. CDR3 length equals 16 residues. The CDR3 here is CASSIASGLNTGELFF. In DNA, the CDR3 is TGTGCCAGTAGTATTGCGTCGGGACTTAACACCGGGGAGCTGTTTTTT.

J is TRBJ1-5 and V is TRBV2, with TRBD1 matching 8 bases. Germline values: CDR1 SNHLY, CDR2 FYNNEI. CDR3 length: 14 residues. V was clipped by 7 bases and J by 4 bases; unmatched bases: 6. CDR3 DNA sequence: TGTGCCAGCACCCAGGGGGACAGGAATCAGCCCCAGCATTTT. The encoded protein is CASTQGDRNQPQHF.

The CDR3 loop is CASSLSGNQPQHF. CDR3 nucleotide sequence: TGTGCCAGCAGCTTATCGGGGAATCAGCCCCAGCATTTT. The chain uses TRBV5-5 and TRBJ1-5; no clear D gene. The germline V gene encodes CDR1 SGHKS and CDR2 YYEKEE (reference sequence). Trimming left V 2 bases short and J 4 bases short, with 7 bases between. This CDR3 spans 13 amino acids.

As to this clone: This same CDR3 is encoded by further DNA sequences in the sample. The rearrangement links TRBV2 to TRBJ1-5; TRBD1 is a possible D gene (5 bases). This CDR3 is built from 14 residues. V dropped 4 bases and J dropped 5 bases, with 12 bases sitting between them. Germline V lookup: CDR1 SNHLY, CDR2 FYNNEI. CDR3 sequence reads: CASSGTGGHQPQHF. CDR3 nucleotides: TGTGCCAGCAGTGGGACCGGGGGTCATCAGCCCCAGCATTTT. The complete variable domain, with remaining parts taken from reference TRBV2 and TRBJ1-5, reads EPEVTQTPSHQVTQMGQEVILRCVPISNHLYFYWYRQILGQKVEFLVSFYNNEISEKSEIFDDQFSVERPDGSNFTLKIRSTKLEDSAMYFCASSGTGGHQPQHFGDGTRLSIL.

This clone has a single count. The V gene is TRBV4-2, the J gene TRBJ2-1; TRBD2 might be the D (7 bases). Trimming took off 4 bases at V and 10 bases at J, with 20 bases between the two ends. The CDR3 extends over 15 amino acids. CDR1 is LGHNA and CDR2 is YNFKEQ in the germline V gene. The CDR3 DNA reads as TGTGCCAGCAGCCCCCTGAAGGGGGGGACGGGGGAGCAGTTCTTC. It is translated as CASSPLKGGTGEQFF.

The rearrangement uses TRBV9 and TRBJ2-3; D possibly corresponds to TRBD2 (7 bases). The V end was cut by 4 bases, the J end by 4 bases, with 16 bases between. Per the germline V gene, CDR1 is SGDLS and CDR2 is YYNGEE. The CDR3 runs 15 residues. The CDR3 DNA reads as TGTGCCAGCAGCTCGTGGGGGGGCCCCCCAGATACGCAGTATTTT. Translated: CASSSWGGPPDTQYF.

V is TRBV28 and J is TRBJ1-5; TRBD1 matches at 7 bases. J lost 2 bases, V lost 3 bases, and 4 bases had no gene match. Germline-derived CDR1 and CDR2 are MDHEN and SYDVKM. This CDR3 contains 15 residues. CDR3 in DNA: TGTGCCAGCAGTTTGACAGGGTGGGGCAATCAGCCCCAGCATTTT. As protein: CASSLTGWGNQPQHF. Complete variable domain (other parts from reference TRBV28 and TRBJ1-5): DVKVTQSSRYLVKRTGEKVFLECVQDMDHENMFWYRQDPGLGLRLIYFSYDVKMKEKGDIPEGYSVSREKKERFSLILESASTNQTSMYLCASSLTGWGNQPQHFGDGTRLSIL.

This clone was detected only a few times. The chain couples TRBV12-3 or TRBV12-4 to TRBJ1-2; the D is unclear. V dropped 10 bases and J dropped 1 base, with 13 bases sitting between them. This CDR3 contains 13 residues. In DNA form, the CDR3 reads TGTGCCACCCCGAATGGCCGTAACTATGGCTACACCTTC. Translation: CATPNGRNYGYTF.

The chain carries TRBV28 and TRBJ1-5; the D is unclear. V lost 6 bases to trimming and J lost 5 bases, with 11 bases between them. In germline, CDR1 is MDHEN, CDR2 SYDVKM. CDR3 length equals 13 residues. CDR3 DNA sequence: TGTGCCAGCAGGGAAAGGAGGGATCAGCCCCAGCATTTT. Translation gives CASRERRDQPQHF.

The chain combines TRBV30 with TRBJ1-1; weak D call: TRBD1 (5 bases). V was pared by 1 base and J by 8 bases, with 8 bases between. Germline-derived CDR1 and CDR2 are GTSNPN and SVGIG (reference sequence). The CDR3 has 11 amino acids. The CDR3 DNA follows: TGTGCCTGGAGTGCATGGACAGAAGCTTTCTTT. Translated: CAWSAWTEAFF.

CDR3: CASSRDRGSYGYTF. Written as DNA, the CDR3 is TGTGCCAGTAGTAGGGACAGGGGGAGCTATGGCTACACCTTC. The chain uses TRBV19 and TRBJ1-2; 11 nucleotides match TRBD1. The CDR3 totals 14 residues. Per the germline V gene, CDR1 is LNHDA and CDR2 is SQIVND (reference sequence). The trim removed 4 bases at V and 4 bases at J, leaving 2 bases unmatched.

The V call is TRBV28, the J call TRBJ1-1, with D uncertain. CDR1 is MDHEN and CDR2 is SYDVKM in the germline V gene. The CDR3 consists of 16 residues. V was shortened by 6 bases and J by 3 bases, with 20 bases between the two germline ends. The CDR3 is CASRSRDPRFYTEAFF. The CDR3 DNA is TGTGCCAGCAGAAGCCGGGATCCCCGGTTCTACACTGAAGCTTTCTTT.

Only one count was recorded for this clone. The J gene is TRBJ1-1, the V gene TRBV7-8, with a possible D match to TRBD1 (5 bases). From germline, CDR1 is SGHVS and CDR2 FQNEAQ. V gave up 2 bases and J gave up 5 bases, with 18 bases separating them. This CDR3 is built from 16 residues. The CDR3 loop reads CASSLNSGQGRTEAFF. DNA for the CDR3: TGTGCCAGCAGCTTAAATTCTGGGCAGGGAAGGACTGAAGCTTTCTTT. The full variable domain, in which reference TRBV7-8 and TRBJ1-1 provide the parts outside the CDR3, is GAGVSQSPRYKVAKRGQDVALRCDPISGHVSLFWYQQALGQGPEFLTYFQNEAQLDKSGLPSDRFFAERPEGSVSTLKIQRTQQEDSAVYLCASSLNSGQGRTEAFFGQGTRLTVV.

The chain couples TRBV19 to TRBJ1-5; 7 positions match TRBD1. The CDR3 is made up of 12 amino acids. The junction had 2 bases not matched to a gene; V was cut back by 10 bases and J by 2 bases. Germline CDR1 is LNHDA and CDR2 is SQIVND (reference sequence). This CDR3 reads CATGQGNQPQHF. The CDR3 nucleotides are TGTGCCACTGGACAGGGCAATCAGCCCCAGCATTTT. The entire variable domain, with the rest obtained from reference TRBV19 and TRBJ1-5, is as follows: DGGITQSPKYLFRKEGQNVTLSCEQNLNHDAMYWYRQDPGQGLRLIYYSQIVNDFQKGDIAEGYSVSREKKESFPLTVTSAQKNPTAFYLCATGQGNQPQHFGDGTRLSIL.

The chain carries TRBV7-9 and TRBJ2-5; a weak D match, TRBD1 (5 bases). Germline CDR1 is SEHNR and CDR2 is FQNEAQ (reference sequence). CDR3 length: 11 amino acids. V lost 11 bases, J lost 1 base, and 8 bases lay in between. CDR3 bases: TGTGCCTTCGACAGCCAAGAGACCCAGTACTTC. It translates to CAFDSQETQYF.

The sample holds one count of this clone. The chain is built from TRBV29-1 and TRBJ2-3; TRBD2 matches 10 bases. CDR3 length equals 14 residues. In germline, CDR1 is SQVTM, CDR2 ANQGSEA. Unmatched junction bases numbered 6, after V lost 1 base and J lost 8 bases. CDR3 loop: CSVEGERGGVTQYF. For the CDR3, the DNA is TGCAGCGTTGAAGGGGAGCGGGGGGGCGTTACGCAGTATTTT.

Here the CDR3 reads CASSLDSQGAYGYTF. As DNA, the CDR3 is TGCGCCAGCAGCTTAGACTCACAGGGGGCCTATGGCTACACCTTC. V gene TRBV5-1 combines with J gene TRBJ1-2, with 9 bases identical to TRBD1. After removal of 2 bases from V and 4 bases from J, the junction contained 6 bases not matched to a gene. CDR3 length equals 15 residues. Germline CDR1 SGHRS, CDR2 YFSETQ.

This chain's CDR3 is CASSEGRTGGGGYTF. CDR3 DNA sequence: TGTGCCAGCAGTGAAGGGCGAACAGGGGGTGGGGGCTACACCTTC. V is TRBV6-1 and J is TRBJ1-2, with 8 positions matching TRBD1. CDR3 length: 15 amino acids. Trimming cost V 1 base and J 8 bases; bases outside gene matches: 9. Germline assignment: CDR1 MNHNS and CDR2 SASEGT.

The chain links TRBV6-2 or TRBV6-3 to TRBJ2-7; D unclear. V shed 2 bases and J shed 8 bases, with 7 bases lying between them. The CDR3 extends over 11 amino acids. The germline V gene encodes CDR1 MNHEY and CDR2 SVGEGT. In DNA form, the CDR3 reads TGTGCCAGCAGTTACACCGACAAGCAGTACTTC. It translates to CASSYTDKQYF.

This chain links TRBV6-6 with TRBJ2-5; TRBD2 is a possible D gene (5 bases). Trimming removed 5 bases at V and 4 bases at J, with 11 bases between. In germline, CDR1 is MNHNY, CDR2 SVGAGI (reference sequence). This CDR3 region has 13 residues. The CDR3 region has the DNA TGTGCCAGCAGTCCTATAGCGTTAGAGACCCAGTACTTC. Translated: CASSPIALETQYF.

The CDR3 region is CASRKGDSSGNTIYF. The DNA of the CDR3 is TGTGCCAGCAGGAAAGGGGATAGCTCTGGAAACACCATATATTTT. The chain joins TRBV27 to TRBJ1-3; TRBD1 might be the D (5 bases). There are 15 residues in the CDR3. Germline CDR1 is MNHEY and CDR2 is SMNVEV (reference sequence). V was trimmed by 6 bases and J by 0 bases, leaving 12 bases between them.

The chain uses TRBV5-1 and TRBJ2-3; D might be TRBD1 (7 bases). This CDR3 comprises 14 residues. CDR1 and CDR2 (germline): SGHRS, YFSETQ. V shed 4 bases and J shed 0 bases, with 9 bases lying between them. The CDR3, as DNA: TGCGCCAGCAGCCCAGGGGGGAGCACAGATACGCAGTATTTT. Translation gives CASSPGGSTDTQYF.

V is TRBV6-5 and J is TRBJ2-3; 8 bases line up with TRBD2. CDR1 and CDR2 (germline): MNHEY, SVGAGI. Losses at the gene ends were 4 bases for V and 6 bases for J; bases not matched to a gene: 9. The CDR3 covers 15 residues. CDR3 sequence reads: CASSSPGLGLDTQYF. The CDR3 nucleotides are TGTGCCAGCAGTTCGCCGGGACTAGGCCTCGATACGCAGTATTTT.

The chain is built from TRBV5-1 and TRBJ1-2; 7 bases line up with TRBD1. Germline CDR1 SGHRS, CDR2 YFSETQ. The CDR3 consists of 15 residues. After removal of 4 bases from V and 5 bases from J, the junction contained 11 bases not matched to a gene. The CDR3 here is CASSQTTGYGYGYTF. CDR3 in DNA: TGCGCCAGCAGCCAGACGACAGGGTACGGGTATGGCTACACCTTC.

The J gene is TRBJ1-3, the V gene TRBV3-1 (or the pseudogene TRBV3-2), with D perhaps matching TRBD1 (5 bases). Germline values: CDR1 LGHDT, CDR2 YNNKEL (reference sequence). CDR3 size: 16 residues. Trimming stripped 4 bases from V and 0 bases from J, with 13 bases between. The CDR3 DNA reads as TGTGCCAGCAGCCGCCTTGACAGTTACTCTGGAAACACCATATATTTT. Translated: CASSRLDSYSGNTIYF.